A single sample gave rise to the 12 T cell receptor beta chains below, sequenced in a study of blood T cell repertoires in COVID-19. Method: immunoSEQ multiplex PCR; TCRdb's copy keeps in-frame clones and lacks some. The sample lists some 200,000 clones, just over 85% occurring once. The sequencing sample was made of peripheral blood. These receptors came from an elderly man with acute or convalescent COVID-19.

This chain uses TRBV29-1 with TRBJ2-7; 8 bases are a match to TRBD1. The V segment lost 0 bases and the J segment 3 bases; nucleotides outside the gene matches: 13. The CDR3 runs 17 residues. CDR1 SQVTM and CDR2 ANQGSEA come from the germline V gene. The CDR3 DNA reads as TGCAGCGTTGAAGATGAGGGATCCGGGACAGGAGTCTACGAGCAGTACGTC. The encoded protein is CSVEDEGSGTGVYEQYV.

V and J are TRBV7-2 and TRBJ2-7; possibly TRBD1 for D (6 bases). With 5 bases removed from V and 3 bases from J, the gap between germline ends came to 11 bases. The CDR3 contains 13 residues. The V gene's germline CDR1 is SGHTA and CDR2 FQGNSA. CDR3 sequence (DNA): TGTGCCAGCAGCCTAGACAGGCTCTACGAGCAGTACTTC. Its translation: CASSLDRLYEQYF.

The genes are TRBV4-1 and TRBJ2-1; 8 bases align to TRBD2. V lost 4 bases, J lost 9 bases, and 2 bases stayed unmatched. This CDR3 comprises 12 residues. Germline CDR1 reads MGHRA; CDR2 reads YSYEKL. The CDR3 protein is CASSPTSVEQFF. In DNA, the CDR3 is TGCGCCAGCAGCCCGACTAGCGTTGAGCAGTTCTTC.

The rearrangement uses TRBV11-2 and TRBJ1-6; D call uncertain. The germline V and J ends were trimmed by 0 bases and 10 bases, with 16 bases remaining between them. Germline V CDR1 and CDR2: SGHAT, FQNNGV. The CDR3 sequence is 16 residues long. The CDR3 DNA sequence: TGTGCCAGCAGCTTAGATCTCGGCAGGTCGGGATCACCCCTCCACTTT. Residues: CASSLDLGRSGSPLHF.

The V gene is TRBV19, the J gene TRBJ1-5; 9 bases line up with TRBD1. The CDR3 extends over 16 amino acids. V lost 4 bases to trimming and J lost 3 bases; unmatched junction nucleotides: 7. The germline gives CDR1 LNHDA, CDR2 SQIVND (reference sequence). The CDR3 loop is CASSTAGTGLNQPQHF. The CDR3 region has the DNA TGTGCCAGTAGTACCGCCGGGACAGGGCTCAATCAGCCCCAGCATTTT. Full variable domain (rest looked up from reference TRBV19 and TRBJ1-5): DGGITQSPKYLFRKEGQNVTLSCEQNLNHDAMYWYRQDPGQGLRLIYYSQIVNDFQKGDIAEGYSVSREKKESFPLTVTSAQKNPTAFYLCASSTAGTGLNQPQHFGDGTRLSIL.

This sequence joins TRBV27 and TRBJ2-1; TRBD1 matches 7 bases. In germline, CDR1 is MNHEY, CDR2 SMNVEV (reference sequence). CDR3 length: 16 amino acids. The trim removed 6 bases at V and 3 bases at J, leaving 11 bases unmatched. The CDR3 nucleotides read TGTGCCAGCAGACGGAAGGGGGCCGCTCTCTACAATGAGCAGTTCTTC. This gives the protein CASRRKGAALYNEQFF.

The rearrangement uses TRBV12-3 or TRBV12-4 and TRBJ1-2, with TRBD1 matching over 10 bases. Losses at the gene ends were 5 bases for V and 7 bases for J; bases not matched to a gene: 4. This CDR3 contains 13 residues. CDR3 DNA sequence: TGTGCCAGCAGTCTCGGACAGGGGGGTGGCTACACCTTC. It specifies CASSLGQGGGYTF.

This chain links TRBV7-3 with TRBJ2-7, with 7 bases aligning to TRBD2. There are 15 residues in the CDR3. V lost 2 bases and J lost 1; bases outside the gene matches: 5. Germline V gene sequence: CDR1 SGHTA, CDR2 FQGTGA. This chain's CDR3 is CASSLFGGSSYEQYF. The CDR3 DNA is TGTGCCAGCAGCTTATTCGGCGGGAGTTCCTACGAGCAGTACTTC. The full variable domain, in which reference TRBV7-3 and TRBJ2-7 provide the parts outside the CDR3, is GAGVSQTPSNKVTEKGKYVELRCDPISGHTALYWYRQSLGQGPEFLIYFQGTGAADDSGLPNDRFFAVRPEGSVSTLKIQRTERGDSAVYLCASSLFGGSSYEQYFGPGTRLTVT.

This clone turned up a few times. This rearrangement joins TRBV7-6 to TRBJ2-2, with no clear D. This CDR3 spans 15 amino acids. Trimming stripped 5 bases from V and 7 bases from J, with 17 bases between. Germline assignment: CDR1 SGHVS and CDR2 FNYEAQ. The CDR3 bases are TGTGCCAGCAGCCTCATTGGGCAGTCCGGCGGGGAGCTGTTTTTT. Its protein is CASSLIGQSGGELFF.

This chain connects TRBV28 to TRBJ1-5; the match to TRBD1 covers 7 bases. CDR1 MDHEN and CDR2 SYDVKM come from the germline V gene. V lost 8 bases, J lost 0 bases, and 4 bases stayed unmatched. This CDR3 comprises 14 residues. The CDR3 loop is CASCGQASNQPQHF. For the CDR3, the DNA is TGTGCCAGCTGCGGACAGGCTAGCAATCAGCCCCAGCATTTT. Looking up the rest from reference TRBV28 and TRBJ1-5 gives the full variable domain: DVKVTQSSRYLVKRTGEKVFLECVQDMDHENMFWYRQDPGLGLRLIYFSYDVKMKEKGDIPEGYSVSREKKERFSLILESASTNQTSMYLCASCGQASNQPQHFGDGTRLSIL.

The V gene is TRBV10-3, the J gene TRBJ1-1, with D perhaps matching TRBD1 (6 bases). Germline V gene data show CDR1 as ENHRY and CDR2 as SYGVKD. This CDR3 comprises 14 residues. Between the trimmed V and J ends, which lost 10 bases and 0 bases, there was a span of 15 bases. The CDR3 spells CATGGGPLNTEAFF. CDR3 DNA: TGTGCCACCGGGGGGGGGCCCCTGAACACTGAAGCTTTCTTT.

This clone appeared once. The chain joins TRBV24-1 to TRBJ2-1; 10 nucleotides line up with TRBD1. The CDR3 is 18 residues long. The V gene's germline CDR1 is KGHDR and CDR2 SFDVKD. V gave up 3 bases and J gave up 4 bases; unmatched junction bases: 11. This chain's CDR3 is CATSDQSYRDRGYNEQFF. The CDR3 region has the DNA TGTGCCACCAGTGATCAATCCTACCGGGACAGGGGTTACAATGAGCAGTTCTTC.